The 31 T cell receptor beta chains below were found in one sample sequenced in a study of STAT5B mutations in CD4+ large granular lymphocyte leukemia. Sequencing was performed with immunoSEQ multiplex PCR; in TCRdb, only in-frame clones are kept and a portion is missing. The sample lists roughly 19,000 clones, around 70% occurring once. What was sequenced was CD4+ T cells from blood buffy coats. These receptors were obtained from a human donor in good health.

The chain joins TRBV5-8 to TRBJ2-3; D ambiguous. Deletions cut 2 bases from V and 1 base from J, with 8 bases between. CDR1 is SGHTS and CDR2 is YDEGEE in the germline V gene. The length of the CDR3 is 14 residues. The CDR3 coding sequence is TGTGCCAGCAGCTTTCTAACTGGCACAGATACGCAGTATTTT. Translation gives CASSFLTGTDTQYF.

V usage is TRBV29-1 and J usage is TRBJ2-1; 10 nucleotides align to TRBD2. V was clipped by 0 bases and J by 0 bases; unmatched bases: 11. This CDR3 has 19 residues. Per germline, CDR1 SQVTM and CDR2 ANQGSEA. In nucleotides, the CDR3 is TGCAGCGTTGAAGATCTAATAGCGGGAGGCCCTTCCTCCTACAATGAGCAGTTCTTC. This sequence encodes CSVEDLIAGGPSSYNEQFF.

The chain is built from TRBV30 and TRBJ2-5, with 10 bases lining up with TRBD2. V trimming: 1 base; J trimming: 5 bases; junction bases outside the gene matches: 1. The CDR3 has 13 amino acids. The germline gives CDR1 GTSNPN, CDR2 SVGIG (reference sequence). The CDR3 DNA reads TGTGCCTGGAGTGCTAGCGGGGGCGAGACCCAGTACTTC. Translated: CAWSASGGETQYF.

The chain combines TRBV11-1 with TRBJ2-3, with 12 bases matching TRBD2. The germline V gene has CDR1 SGHAT and CDR2 FQDESV (reference sequence). There are 17 residues in the CDR3. The V gene end was trimmed by 4 bases and the J gene end by 0 bases; junction bases not matched to a gene: 5. CDR3 loop: CASSSWTSGASTDTQYF. The CDR3 nucleotides are TGTGCCAGCAGCTCCTGGACTAGCGGGGCTAGCACAGATACGCAGTATTTT.

The chain is built from TRBV5-1 and TRBJ2-2; the match to TRBD2 covers 12 bases. The CDR3 runs to 17 residues. Germline lookup yields CDR1 SGHRS and CDR2 YFSETQ. The trim removed 4 bases at V and 0 bases at J, leaving 4 bases unmatched. The CDR3 protein is CASSVSSGRANTGELFF. The DNA of the CDR3 is TGCGCCAGCAGCGTTTCTAGCGGGAGGGCGAACACCGGGGAGCTGTTTTTT.

V is TRBV2 and J is TRBJ2-5; TRBD2 aligns across 8 bases. V was pared by 4 bases and J by 5 bases, with 3 bases of the junction left unmatched. The CDR3 runs to 13 residues. CDR1 is SNHLY, CDR2 FYNNEI, per germline. The CDR3 DNA is TGTGCCAGCAGTGCGGGACTAGAGGAGACCCAGTACTTC. It is translated as CASSAGLEETQYF.

The rearrangement links TRBV28 to TRBJ2-3; D call uncertain. The V gene lost 6 bases and the J gene lost 2 bases, with 12 bases spanning the gap. The length of the CDR3 is 14 residues. Germline-derived CDR1 and CDR2 are MDHEN and SYDVKM. The CDR3 is CASRGEPLTDTQYF. CDR3 sequence (DNA): TGTGCCAGCAGAGGAGAGCCTCTCACAGATACGCAGTATTTT.

V and J are TRBV19 and TRBJ1-5; D gene ambiguous. Germline V CDR1 and CDR2: LNHDA, SQIVND (reference sequence). Trimming pared 3 bases from V and 5 bases from J, leaving 17 bases between. This CDR3 has 16 amino acids. The CDR3 sequence is CASSMTGRMGDQPQHF. CDR3 DNA sequence: TGTGCCAGTAGTATGACTGGTAGGATGGGCGATCAGCCCCAGCATTTT.

This clone was seen more than once but under ten times. Here the CDR3 reads CASNKVGQVNTGELFF. DNA for the CDR3: TGTGCCAGTAACAAAGTGGGACAGGTGAACACCGGGGAGCTGTTTTTT. The V and J genes are TRBV19 and TRBJ2-2, with 8 positions matching TRBD1. This CDR3 contains 16 residues. With 7 bases clipped from V and 1 base from J, the junction kept 8 bases outside the gene matches. Germline-derived CDR1 and CDR2 are LNHDA and SQIVND (reference sequence). Full variable domain (rest looked up from reference TRBV19 and TRBJ2-2): DGGITQSPKYLFRKEGQNVTLSCEQNLNHDAMYWYRQDPGQGLRLIYYSQIVNDFQKGDIAEGYSVSREKKESFPLTVTSAQKNPTAFYLCASNKVGQVNTGELFFGEGSRLTVL.

The gene calls are TRBV7-9 and TRBJ2-3; 8 bases match TRBD2. The CDR3 is 16 residues long. J was trimmed by 3 bases and V by 5 bases; bases with no gene match: 10. Looked up from germline, CDR1 is SEHNR and CDR2 is FQNEAQ (reference sequence). The CDR3 nucleotides read TGTGCCAGCAGCCTGTTCGGGGGGGCCCAGACAGATACGCAGTATTTT. Its protein product is CASSLFGGAQTDTQYF. Full variable domain (rest looked up from reference TRBV7-9 and TRBJ2-3): DTGVSQNPRHKITKRGQNVTFRCDPISEHNRLYWYRQTLGQGPEFLTYFQNEAQLEKSRLLSDRFSAERPKGSFSTLEIQRTEQGDSAMYLCASSLFGGAQTDTQYFGPGTRLTVL.

The V and J genes are TRBV4-3 and TRBJ2-3; TRBD1 matches at 8 bases. The V and J ends lost 4 bases and 5 bases, in that order; junction bases with no gene match: 2. In germline, CDR1 is LGHNA, CDR2 YSLEER. The CDR3 has 13 amino acids. CDR3 protein: CASSRDRGDTQYF. The CDR3, as DNA: TGCGCCAGCAGCCGAGACAGGGGAGATACGCAGTATTTT.

The rearrangement uses TRBV19 and TRBJ2-1; 7 bases align to TRBD2. J was trimmed by 10 bases and V by 10 bases; bases with no gene match: 19. This CDR3 has 15 amino acids. Germline values: CDR1 LNHDA, CDR2 SQIVND (reference sequence). The CDR3 spells CATSERAGEKKEQFF. Here the CDR3 DNA reads TGTGCCACCTCCGAAAGGGCGGGAGAGAAGAAGGAGCAGTTCTTC.

The V call is TRBV7-2, the J call TRBJ2-5; 8 nucleotides align to TRBD2. The length of the CDR3 is 17 residues. V lost 1 base to trimming and J lost 0 bases; unmatched junction nucleotides: 7. From germline, CDR1 is SGHTA and CDR2 FQGNSA. The CDR3 protein is CASSLGSGKLHQETQYF. CDR3 coding DNA: TGTGCCAGCAGCTTAGGTAGCGGGAAGCTACACCAAGAGACCCAGTACTTC. The complete variable domain, with remaining parts taken from reference TRBV7-2 and TRBJ2-5, reads GAGVSQSPSNKVTEKGKDVELRCDPISGHTALYWYRQSLGQGLEFLIYFQGNSAPDKSGLPSDRFSAERTGGSVSTLTIQRTQQEDSAVYLCASSLGSGKLHQETQYFGPGTRLLVL.

The chain has TRBV15 and TRBJ2-7, with TRBD2 identical over 7 bases. CDR1 LNHNV and CDR2 YYDKDF come from the germline V gene (reference sequence). V dropped 0 bases and J dropped 1; count of bases not matched to a gene: 0. There are 14 residues in the CDR3. CDR3 amino acids: CATSREAGSYEQYF. For the CDR3, the DNA is TGTGCCACCAGCAGAGAAGCGGGATCCTACGAGCAGTACTTC.

The rearrangement joins TRBV7-9 to TRBJ2-6; tentatively, D is TRBD2 (5 bases). V was trimmed by 5 bases and J by 1 base, leaving 9 bases between them. Germline values: CDR1 SEHNR, CDR2 FQNEAQ (reference sequence). This CDR3 is 15 amino acids long. CDR3 bases: TGTGCCAGCAGCCCGGACTTTTCTGGGGCCAACGTCCTGACTTTC. Protein sequence: CASSPDFSGANVLTF.

This clone was seen a single time. The junction departs from germline at one end; a sequencing error may be responsible. This sequence joins TRBV7-7 and TRBJ2-7, with a tentative D call TRBD1 (6 bases). Per germline, CDR1 SSHAT and CDR2 FNYEAQ (reference sequence). The CDR3 runs 13 residues. CDR3 sequence: CASSLTGDYEQYF. The CDR3 DNA sequence: TGTGCTAGCAGCTTGACAGGAGATTACGAGCAGTACTTC.

The V call is TRBV11-2, the J call TRBJ1-1; D uncertain. This CDR3 region has 12 residues. Trimming stripped 1 base from V and 5 bases from J, with 5 bases between. Germline CDR1 SGHAT, CDR2 FQNNGV. As DNA, the CDR3 is TGTGCCAGCAGCTTAGTTGGGACTGAAGCTTTCTTT. Translation gives CASSLVGTEAFF.

The rearrangement links TRBV2 to TRBJ2-7; TRBD1 matches at 7 bases. CDR1 is SNHLY and CDR2 is FYNNEI in the germline V gene. The CDR3 is 15 amino acids. After removal of 6 bases from V and 7 bases from J, the junction contained 15 bases not matched to a gene. CDR3 nucleotide sequence: TGTGCCAGCAGCGGGACAGCGACCTTCAGGGTTGAGCAGTACTTC. Translation: CASSGTATFRVEQYF.

The CDR3 nucleotides are TGTGCCAGCAGCGGGCACCCTGACAATGAGCAGTTCTTC. Its translation: CASSGHPDNEQFF. This chain uses TRBV9 with TRBJ2-1, with D unresolved. Germline CDR1 SGDLS, CDR2 YYNGEE. The CDR3 is made up of 13 amino acids. Trimming removed 3 bases at V and 5 bases at J, with 9 bases between.

This clone has just one count. The chain recombines TRBV6-5 with TRBJ1-4; D is undetermined. The CDR3 loop spans 14 amino acids. Germline V gives CDR1 MNHEY, CDR2 SVGAGI. V dropped 6 bases and J dropped 3 bases, with 11 bases sitting between them. The CDR3 sequence: CASSRKGANEKLFF. The CDR3 coding sequence is TGTGCCAGCAGCCGCAAGGGCGCTAATGAAAAACTGTTTTTT.

This chain joins TRBV7-2 and TRBJ2-1; TRBD2 aligns across 8 bases. The CDR3 spans 15 residues. With V trimmed by 0 bases and J by 5 bases, 3 bases remained unmatched. Germline V gives CDR1 SGHTA, CDR2 FQGNSA. The CDR3: CASSLAGTRNNEQFF. In DNA form, the CDR3 reads TGTGCCAGCAGCTTAGCCGGGACTAGGAACAATGAGCAGTTCTTC.

V usage is TRBV7-8 and J usage is TRBJ2-5; possible D gene TRBD2, 6 bases. The DNA end favors TRBJ2-7, so the J call may be wrong. Germline values: CDR1 SGHVS, CDR2 FQNEAQ. CDR3 size: 15 residues. The DNA for the CDR3 is TGTGCCAGCAGCTTGGCGGGACTCCTCAACTACGAGCAGTACTTC. It codes for CASSLAGLLNYEQYF.

The rearrangement uses TRBV6-1 and TRBJ1-3; a weak D match, TRBD1 (5 bases). The CDR3 extends over 15 amino acids. CDR1 is MNHNS, CDR2 SASEGT, per germline. The V gene lost 6 bases and the J gene lost 0 bases, with 12 bases spanning the gap. CDR3 in DNA: TGTGCCAGCAGCACCAGGGATTACTCTGGAAACACCATATATTTT. Protein product: CASSTRDYSGNTIYF.

The V and J genes are TRBV9 and TRBJ2-1, with D uncertain. The CDR3 totals 13 residues. The V gene lost 3 bases and the J gene lost 10 bases, with 14 bases spanning the gap. Germline V gives CDR1 SGDLS, CDR2 YYNGEE. For the CDR3, the DNA is TGTGCCAGCAGCGGGGGTGTCCTGGGGGAGCAGTTCTTC. The encoded protein is CASSGGVLGEQFF.

The chain joins TRBV5-4 to TRBJ2-2, with 7 bases identical to TRBD2. V trimming: 0 bases; J trimming: 7 bases; junction bases outside the gene matches: 18. Germline CDR1 and CDR2: SGHNT and YYREEE (reference sequence). This CDR3 contains 19 residues. CDR3 bases: TGTGCCAGCAGCTTGGGCCTTGATCGCGGGAGAATTCTGGGCGGGGAGCTGTTTTTT. This sequence encodes CASSLGLDRGRILGGELFF.

The chain carries TRBV2 and TRBJ2-2; D ambiguous. This CDR3 is 15 amino acids long. Trimming left V 7 bases short and J 4 bases short, with 16 bases between. CDR1 and CDR2 from the germline V gene are SNHLY and FYNNEI. The CDR3 is CASTLKGLATGELFF. For the CDR3, the DNA is TGTGCCAGCACCCTCAAGGGTCTCGCCACCGGGGAGCTGTTTTTT.

The rearrangement links TRBV28 to TRBJ2-7; D may be TRBD1 or TRBD2 (5 bases each). V gave up 0 bases and J gave up 1 base, with 16 bases separating them. The CDR3 consists of 17 residues. Germline values: CDR1 MDHEN, CDR2 SYDVKM. The CDR3 loop is CASSLWGEGPRSYEQYF. In DNA form, the CDR3 reads TGTGCCAGCAGTTTATGGGGTGAGGGGCCGCGTTCCTACGAGCAGTACTTC.

The chain couples TRBV7-2 to TRBJ2-7, with TRBD1 matching 7 bases. Germline CDR1 SGHTA, CDR2 FQGNSA. V was pared by 5 bases and J by 3 bases, with 10 bases of the junction left unmatched. The CDR3 covers 15 residues. This CDR3 is CASSLQQGMGYEQYF. CDR3 in DNA: TGTGCCAGCAGCCTGCAACAGGGGATGGGCTACGAGCAGTACTTC.

This clone showed up just a few times. This chain uses TRBV11-2 with TRBJ2-2; D gene ambiguous. The CDR3 has 16 amino acids. V was cut by 4 bases and J by 0 bases, with 12 bases left in between. Germline lookup yields CDR1 SGHAT and CDR2 FQNNGV. CDR3: CASSSTTEANTGELFF. Here the CDR3 DNA reads TGTGCCAGCAGCTCCACGACTGAAGCGAACACCGGGGAGCTGTTTTTT.

The chain is built from TRBV7-2 and TRBJ2-2; D not resolved. V was shortened by 5 bases and J by 3 bases, with 1 base between the two germline ends. This CDR3 is built from 11 residues. CDR1 SGHTA and CDR2 FQGNSA come from the germline V gene. The CDR3 here is CASSHTGELFF. The CDR3 nucleotides are TGTGCCAGCAGCCACACCGGGGAGCTGTTTTTT.

The chain is built from TRBV19 and TRBJ2-6; 11 positions agree with TRBD1. The CDR3 has 19 residues. Germline trimming cut 5 bases from V and 0 bases from J; bases unmatched to any gene: 9. CDR1 and CDR2 (germline): LNHDA, SQIVND (reference sequence). The CDR3 nucleotides read TGTGCCAGTAGTGGGAGGACAGGGGGCCCCTACTCTGGGGCCAACGTCCTGACTTTC. It is translated as CASSGRTGGPYSGANVLTF. The variable domain in full, with the rest retrieved from reference TRBV19 and TRBJ2-6, is DGGITQSPKYLFRKEGQNVTLSCEQNLNHDAMYWYRQDPGQGLRLIYYSQIVNDFQKGDIAEGYSVSREKKESFPLTVTSAQKNPTAFYLCASSGRTGGPYSGANVLTFGAGSRLTVL.